The entry below describes one T cell receptor (beta chain). The data originate from a study of blood T cell repertoires in COVID-19. About the research overall: The study drew acute and convalescent COVID-19 samples from the United States, Italy and Spain. T cells, B-cell-depleted T cells, or PBMCs supplied cDNA or gDNA.

Authors' processing steps: Estimates of nucleated cell counts were drawn from the amplification of reference gene primers. TCRdb's table, derived via immunoSEQ multiplex PCR, lists solely in-frame clones and lacks some. The V and J calls and clone size are taken from that table; D and trimming were inferred from the DNA. The sample holds 100,000 to 150,000 clones; roughly nine tenths are singletons and the top ten take roughly 7.9%. There are 14 residues in the CDR3. V trimming: 4 bases; J trimming: 8 bases; junction bases outside the gene matches: 4. Germline V gene lookup returns CDR1 MNHEY and CDR2 SVGAGI.

This chain links TRBV6-5 with TRBJ1-6, with 8 bases identical to TRBD1. Sample: peripheral blood. The TCR sequence derives from a man aged 65 to 85 who had recovered from COVID-19. The CDR3 spells CASSFDRGYSPLHF. The DNA of the CDR3 is TGTGCCAGCAGTTTTGACAGGGGCTATTCACCCCTCCACTTT.